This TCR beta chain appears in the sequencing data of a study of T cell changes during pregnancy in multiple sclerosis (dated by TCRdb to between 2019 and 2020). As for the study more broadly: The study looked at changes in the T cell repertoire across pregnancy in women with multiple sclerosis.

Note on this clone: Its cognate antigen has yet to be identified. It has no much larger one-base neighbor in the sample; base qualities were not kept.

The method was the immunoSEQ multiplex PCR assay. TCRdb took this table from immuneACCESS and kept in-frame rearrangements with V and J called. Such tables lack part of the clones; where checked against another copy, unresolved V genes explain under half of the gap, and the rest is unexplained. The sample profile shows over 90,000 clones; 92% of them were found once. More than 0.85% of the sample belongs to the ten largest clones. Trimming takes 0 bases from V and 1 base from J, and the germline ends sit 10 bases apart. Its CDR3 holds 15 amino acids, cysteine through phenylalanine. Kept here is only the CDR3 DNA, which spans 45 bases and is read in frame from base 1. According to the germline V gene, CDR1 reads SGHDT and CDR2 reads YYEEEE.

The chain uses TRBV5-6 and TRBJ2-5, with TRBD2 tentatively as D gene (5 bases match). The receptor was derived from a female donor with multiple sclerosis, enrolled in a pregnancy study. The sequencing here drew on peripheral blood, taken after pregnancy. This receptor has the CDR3 CASSLGLRAQETQYF. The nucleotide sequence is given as TGTGCCAGCAGCTTGGGACTACGGGCCCAAGAGACCCAGTACTTC. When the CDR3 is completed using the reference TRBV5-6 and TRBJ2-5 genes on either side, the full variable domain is DAGVTQSPTHLIKTRGQQVTLRCSPKSGHDTVSWYQQALGQGPQFIFQYYEEEERQRGNFPDRFSGHQFPNYSSELNVNALLLGDSALYLCASSLGLRAQETQYFGPGTRLLVL.